Detailed here is one T cell receptor beta chain. Unique molecular identifiers were present on the cDNA, and a universal primer site came from template switching. One entry per CDR3 protein results from TCRdb running MiXCR on the 5' RACE reads. The sample has 520,000 or so distinct CDR3 sequences, approximately 22% seen once. The sample comes from a study of identical twins. The CDR3 runs to 17 residues. J gave up 2 bases and V 0 bases, and 8 bases lay outside the gene matches. Per germline, CDR1 LNHNV and CDR2 YYDKDF (reference sequence). The same sample was also used in a study of T cells expressing NK-cell markers. That source adds: All TCR beta repertoires analysed originated from sorted CD3+CD56+NKG2C+, CD3+CD56+NKG2C- and CD3+CD56-NKG2C+ T cells. Sorting was limited to alpha-beta TCR-expressing T cells with an anti-gamma-delta TCR antibody in several experiments.

The TCR originated in a woman in her late teens or twenties in good health. The sequencing sample was made of CD4+ T cells sorted from blood. The rearrangement uses TRBV15 and TRBJ2-7, with 9 bases fitting TRBD2. This CDR3 reads CATSRERASGTAYEQYF. The CDR3 coding sequence is TGTGCCACCAGCAGAGAACGGGCTAGCGGGACCGCCTACGAGCAGTACTTC.